The 22 T cell receptor beta chains presented below share a single source sample, sequenced in a study of T cells in tumors after PD-1 blockade. The method was immunoSEQ multiplex PCR; TCRdb's version includes in-frame clones alone and lacks a portion of them. The sample records some 1,600 clones, less than 75% being singletons. Material: tumor tissue, obtained before anti-PD-1 treatment. The source is a human donor with cutaneous squamous cell carcinoma.

The rearrangement joins TRBV5-1 to TRBJ2-3; 9 bases are a match to TRBD2. Germline V gives CDR1 SGHRS, CDR2 YFSETQ. Trimming took 2 bases from V and 2 from J; bases not matched to a gene: 3. The CDR3 is made up of 15 amino acids. The CDR3 sequence: CASSFQRGATDTQYF. The CDR3, as DNA: TGCGCCAGCAGCTTCCAGCGGGGGGCCACAGATACGCAGTATTTT.

CDR3 residues: CASSLQRTGELFF. For the CDR3, the DNA is TGTGCCAGCAGCTTACAACGCACCGGGGAGCTGTTTTTT. The chain couples TRBV5-6 to TRBJ2-2, with D unresolved. Germline CDR1 SGHDT, CDR2 YYEEEE. The CDR3 runs 13 residues. V lost 2 bases to trimming and J lost 4 bases, with 6 bases between them.

The chain carries TRBV7-8 and TRBJ2-5; perhaps TRBD1 as D (6 bases). Germline V gene data show CDR1 as SGHVS and CDR2 as FQNEAQ. The CDR3 is 14 amino acids. The V and J ends lost 5 bases and 6 bases respectively, with 16 bases between them. The CDR3 DNA is TGTGCCAGCAGCATATCGGACAGTTCGCAGACCCAGTACTTC. Protein product: CASSISDSSQTQYF.

This clone has a handful of counts. The chain has TRBV3-1 (or the pseudogene TRBV3-2) and TRBJ2-3, with TRBD2 matching over 7 bases. V lost 4 bases to trimming and J lost 2 bases; unmatched junction nucleotides: 9. Germline loops: CDR1 LGHDT, CDR2 YNNKEL (reference sequence). The CDR3 has 16 residues. The CDR3 reads CASSPRPAGFTDTQYF. The CDR3 DNA sequence: TGTGCCAGCAGCCCTCGTCCAGCGGGGTTCACAGATACGCAGTATTTT.

The chain couples TRBV19 to TRBJ1-3; D is uncertain. CDR3 length equals 11 residues. Trimming stripped 11 bases from V and 1 base from J, with 6 bases between. The V gene's germline CDR1 is LNHDA and CDR2 SQIVND (reference sequence). The CDR3 coding sequence is TGTGCCCTTAATTCTGGAAACACCATATATTTT. Its protein product is CALNSGNTIYF.

The V call is TRBV7-2, the J call TRBJ2-5; D gene ambiguous. CDR1 SGHTA and CDR2 FQGNSA come from the germline V gene. Trimming removed 5 bases from V and 2 bases from J, with 18 bases in between. The CDR3 loop spans 16 amino acids. DNA for the CDR3: TGTGCCAGCAGCCCCCGCGGACCCCTGTATCAAGAGACCCAGTACTTC. It is translated as CASSPRGPLYQETQYF.

V usage is TRBV5-6 and J usage is TRBJ1-5; tentatively, D is TRBD1 (6 bases). Germline CDR1 SGHDT, CDR2 YYEEEE. The CDR3 length is 14 residues. Trimming left V 4 bases short and J 0 bases short, with 8 bases between. DNA for the CDR3: TGTGCCAGCAGCGGACAGAATAGCAATCAGCCCCAGCATTTT. Translated: CASSGQNSNQPQHF.

There are a few counts of this clone. The chain couples TRBV25-1 to TRBJ2-3; no clear D gene. V lost 3 bases and J 5 bases, leaving 6 bases between the germline ends. Germline V lookup: CDR1 MGHDK, CDR2 SYGVNS. The CDR3 has 12 residues. The CDR3 sequence is CASSEQRDTQYF. The CDR3 DNA sequence: TGTGCCAGCAGTGAGCAAAGAGATACGCAGTATTTT.

V usage is TRBV9 and J usage is TRBJ1-3; the match to TRBD1 covers 7 bases. The germline CDR1 and CDR2 sequences are SGDLS and YYNGEE. Germline trimming cut 3 bases from V and 3 bases from J; bases unmatched to any gene: 0. This CDR3 is 13 amino acids long. The CDR3 DNA is TGTGCCAGCAGCGGACAGGGTGGAAACACCATATATTTT. Protein product: CASSGQGGNTIYF.

The chain is built from TRBV7-9 and TRBJ2-3; D ambiguous. V gave up 3 bases and J gave up 2 bases, with 18 bases separating them. CDR1 and CDR2 (germline): SEHNR, FQNEAQ (reference sequence). The CDR3 extends over 17 amino acids. CDR3 in amino acids: CASSFDSGVPLTDTQYF. In nucleotides, the CDR3 is TGTGCCAGCAGCTTTGATAGTGGGGTACCTCTCACAGATACGCAGTATTTT.

This clone was seen more than once but under ten times. The genes are TRBV29-1 and TRBJ1-2, with 7 bases fitting TRBD1. CDR1 and CDR2 from the germline V gene are SQVTM and ANQGSEA. This CDR3 region has 14 residues. The trim removed 4 bases at V and 6 bases at J, leaving 11 bases unmatched. CDR3 region: CSVVPETGKNGYTF. The CDR3 DNA is TGCAGCGTTGTCCCAGAGACAGGGAAGAATGGCTACACCTTC.

The chain carries TRBV3-1 (or the pseudogene TRBV3-2) and TRBJ2-3; a possible D gene is TRBD2 (6 bases). The ends were cut back, 5 bases at V and 4 bases at J, with 19 bases in the middle. CDR1 is LGHDT, CDR2 YNNKEL, per germline (reference sequence). CDR3 length equals 16 residues. The CDR3 DNA is TGTGCCAGCAGCTCAGAGGCGAGACTAGGGGCAGATACGCAGTATTTT. Residues: CASSSEARLGADTQYF.

The rearrangement uses TRBV5-4 and TRBJ2-1, with D unclear. V dropped 2 bases and J dropped 5 bases, with 11 bases sitting between them. This CDR3 region has 14 residues. The germline CDR1 and CDR2 sequences are SGHNT and YYREEE (reference sequence). The CDR3 DNA follows: TGTGCCAGCAGCTTTATCGGAAATGACAATGAGCAGTTCTTC. Its translation: CASSFIGNDNEQFF.

V and J are TRBV28 and TRBJ2-2; D could derive from TRBD1 or TRBD2 (5 bases each). V lost 5 bases, J lost 6 bases, and 16 bases lay in between. Germline CDR1 reads MDHEN; CDR2 reads SYDVKM. This CDR3 contains 15 residues. The CDR3, as DNA: TGTGCCAGCAGTCCGGGACGTTCCGGTTCCGGGGAGCTGTTTTTT. Translation gives CASSPGRSGSGELFF.

The J gene is TRBJ2-7, the V gene TRBV2, with 8 positions matching TRBD2. V lost 6 bases and J lost 4; bases outside the gene matches: 8. CDR1 is SNHLY and CDR2 is FYNNEI in the germline V gene. The CDR3 contains 14 residues. In nucleotides, the CDR3 is TGTGCCAGCAGCCGGGGACTAGACGTTTACGAGCAGTACTTC. Translating it yields CASSRGLDVYEQYF.

This chain uses TRBV9 with TRBJ2-5; 10 positions match TRBD1. The CDR3 has 15 residues. CDR1 is SGDLS, CDR2 YYNGEE, per germline. V was clipped by 2 bases and J by 5 bases; unmatched bases: 6. The CDR3: CASSVRGTGEETQYF. As DNA, the CDR3 is TGTGCCAGCAGCGTTAGAGGGACAGGGGAGGAGACCCAGTACTTC.

CDR3 sequence: CASSPVQGTANYGYTF. The CDR3 DNA reads TGCGCCAGCAGCCCGGTACAGGGAACGGCTAACTATGGCTACACCTTC. J is TRBJ1-2 and V is TRBV5-1; a possible D gene is TRBD1 (6 bases). The germline V gene encodes CDR1 SGHRS and CDR2 YFSETQ. The CDR3 is 16 residues long. The V gene lost 4 bases and the J gene lost 0 bases, with 16 bases spanning the gap.

This chain uses TRBV7-9 with TRBJ2-3; 16 nucleotides line up with TRBD2. CDR3 length equals 17 residues. V was pared by 5 bases and J by 0 bases, with 2 bases of the junction left unmatched. Per the germline V gene, CDR1 is SEHNR and CDR2 is FQNEAQ (reference sequence). CDR3 nucleotides: TGTGCCAGCAGCCAGGGACTAGCGGGGGGGAGCACAGATACGCAGTATTTT. It codes for CASSQGLAGGSTDTQYF.

The chain carries TRBV3-1 (or the pseudogene TRBV3-2) and TRBJ1-2; a possible D gene is TRBD1 (6 bases). The CDR3 length is 17 residues. Trimming removed 0 bases at V and 2 bases at J, with 16 bases between. CDR1 and CDR2 from the germline V gene are LGHDT and YNNKEL (reference sequence). This CDR3 reads CASSQDPIGQLNYGYTF. As DNA, the CDR3 is TGTGCCAGCAGCCAAGACCCCATCGGACAGCTCAACTATGGCTACACCTTC.

The chain recombines TRBV5-4 with TRBJ1-1, with 8 bases lining up with TRBD1. After removal of 4 bases from V and 1 base from J, the junction contained 3 bases not matched to a gene. The CDR3 spans 14 residues. Per germline, CDR1 SGHNT and CDR2 YYREEE (reference sequence). The DNA for the CDR3 is TGTGCCAGCAGCCCCGGACAGGGGAACACTGAAGCTTTCTTT. Translation gives CASSPGQGNTEAFF.

A few counts support this clone. The chain is built from TRBV7-9 and TRBJ1-6; 7 bases map to TRBD1. The germline gives CDR1 SEHNR, CDR2 FQNEAQ (reference sequence). The CDR3 sequence is 14 residues long. V shed 5 bases, J shed 4 bases, and the junction held 2 bases outside the gene matches. The CDR3 region has the DNA TGTGCCAGCAGCCAGGGACAGTATAATTCACCCCTCCACTTT. The encoded protein is CASSQGQYNSPLHF.

This clone was detected only a few times. The junction shows a germline mismatch at one end, possibly a read error. The V and J genes are TRBV2 and TRBJ1-2; D call uncertain. The germline CDR1 and CDR2 sequences are SNHLY and FYNNEI. The CDR3 spans 12 residues. CDR3 in amino acids: CASSEGQLSFFF. CDR3 coding DNA: TGTGCCAGCAGTGAGGGCCAGCTCTCCTTCTTCTTC.